This TCR beta chain was recovered during a study of PD-L1 blockade in urothelial cancer. Across the study: Atezolizumab therapy began for patients in the mid-2010s, dosed at 1,200 mg intravenously every 3 weeks. There were a median of about 140,000 T cells in blood samples. Broader study findings: Below-median TCR clonality that was measured in pretreatment blood predicted better survival.

CDR1 is MNHEY, CDR2 SVGAGI, per germline. There are 15 residues in the CDR3. Trimming left V 8 bases short and J 0 bases short, with 17 bases between. Details on this clone: Antigen specificity is unknown.

Some clones are missing from TCRdb's copy, which holds only in-frame ones; the method was immunoSEQ multiplex PCR. Of 85,000 to 95,000 clones listed, 85% to 90% are singletons. Time point of the sample: pretreatment peripheral blood. Individual patients had between 1 and 8 samples, taken pretreatment and on-treatment. The TCR was taken from a man aged 55 to 70 with urothelial cancer. The source material was PBMCs, sampled around atezolizumab (anti-PD-L1) treatment. The chain is built from TRBV6-5 and TRBJ2-7, with D possibly being TRBD2 (5 bases). The CDR3 DNA sequence: TGTGCCAGCGGCTATTACGGTGGGAGCTCCTACGAGCAGTACTTC. The encoded protein is CASGYYGGSSYEQYF.